Listed here are 21 T cell receptor beta chains from one sample, sequenced in a study of Graves' ophthalmopathy and Graves' hyperthyroidism. The authors amplified TCR beta CDR3 regions, and they did so from RNA transcripts for repertoire sequencing. Investigators did first-round RT-PCR with HTBI primers, then second-round multiplex PCR. TCRdb redid the calling of the multiplex PCR reads with MiXCR, one entry per CDR3 protein. This sample has over a million distinct CDR3 sequences, with about 38% found just once. The sequenced material came from peripheral blood or thyroid tissue (not recorded which). These receptors all stem from an adult man with Graves' hyperthyroidism.

This clonotype showed up many times. The chain links TRBV7-2 to TRBJ1-6; D remains ambiguous. V was pared by 3 bases and J by 4 bases, with 7 bases between. The CDR3 extends over 14 amino acids. The germline CDR1 and CDR2 sequences are SGHTA and FQGNSA. CDR3 residues: CASSFGEYNSPLHF. The CDR3 region has the DNA TGTGCCAGCAGCTTCGGGGAATATAATTCACCCCTCCACTTT.

DNA for the CDR3: TGTGCCAGCAGCGTGGAACAACCCAATCAGCCCCAGCATTTT. Translating it yields CASSVEQPNQPQHF. The chain has TRBV7-9 and TRBJ1-5; D unclear. Germline V lookup: CDR1 SEHNR, CDR2 FQNEAQ (reference sequence). V shed 5 bases and J shed 3 bases, with 11 bases lying between them. There are 14 residues in the CDR3.

In its sample, this clonotype was seen many times. The V and J genes are TRBV10-3 and TRBJ1-1, with no clear D. The CDR3 runs 13 residues. CDR1 ENHRY and CDR2 SYGVKD come from the germline V gene. V lost 6 bases to trimming and J lost 7 bases, with 15 bases between them. Here the CDR3 DNA reads TGTGCCATCAGGGTCGGAGGTGCGGATGAAGCTTTCTTT. The encoded protein is CAIRVGGADEAFF.

The V call is TRBV29-1, the J call TRBJ2-7; either TRBD1 or TRBD2 may supply D (5 bases each). Deletions cut 4 bases from V and 2 bases from J, with 12 bases between. The CDR3 covers 13 residues. CDR1 is SQVTM, CDR2 ANQGSEA, per germline. CDR3 bases: TGCAGCGTTGTCCGGGACCCAACCTACGAGCAGTACTTC. Its translation: CSVVRDPTYEQYF.

A few counts support this clonotype. The chain links TRBV29-1 to TRBJ2-7; TRBD2 aligns across 10 bases. The germline V gene encodes CDR1 SQVTM and CDR2 ANQGSEA. The CDR3 covers 15 residues. J gave up 4 bases and V 2 bases, and 8 bases lay outside the gene matches. CDR3 residues: CSVELAGDTTYEQYF. The CDR3 DNA reads as TGCAGCGTTGAACTAGCGGGGGATACTACTTACGAGCAGTACTTC.

There are many counts of this clonotype. V usage is TRBV6-5 and J usage is TRBJ1-2, with D possibly being TRBD1 (6 bases). Germline assignment: CDR1 MNHEY and CDR2 SVGAGI. There are 14 residues in the CDR3. The germline V and J ends were trimmed by 5 bases and 7 bases, with 17 bases remaining between them. In DNA, the CDR3 is TGTGCCAGCAGTCCCACGGGGGCGCTGGCTGGCTACACCTTC. Translation: CASSPTGALAGYTF.

This clonotype was detected ten times or more. This sequence joins TRBV6-6 and TRBJ1-5; no clear D. CDR1 and CDR2 from the germline V gene are MNHNY and SVGAGI (reference sequence). This CDR3 region has 13 residues. V lost 8 bases, J lost 5 bases, and 13 bases lay in between. The CDR3 DNA reads TGTGCCAGCTCCCAGTCCCCCCATCAGCCCCAGCATTTT. Translation gives CASSQSPHQPQHF.

The table lists this clonotype with many counts. The CDR3, as DNA: TGTGCCAGCAGCCCCGACAGGGATAACACTGAAGCTTTCTTT. It translates to CASSPDRDNTEAFF. The rearrangement links TRBV5-8 to TRBJ1-1; 7 bases line up with TRBD1. CDR1 is SGHTS and CDR2 is YDEGEE in the germline V gene. The CDR3 covers 14 residues. J was trimmed by 2 bases and V by 4 bases; bases with no gene match: 5.

On this clonotype itself: The junction departs from germline at one end; a sequencing error may be responsible. The genes are TRBV12-3 or TRBV12-4 and TRBJ2-5; 8 bases are a match to TRBD1. This CDR3 comprises 16 residues. The CDR3 bases are TGTGCCAGCAGTTACGGTGGCAGGGGGCGTAGGGAGACCCAGCACTTC. Translated: CASSYGGRGRRETQHF.

V gene TRBV7-7 combines with J gene TRBJ2-5; no reliable D call. V gave up 4 bases and J gave up 2 bases, with 11 bases separating them. The CDR3 runs to 14 residues. In germline, CDR1 is SSHAT, CDR2 FNYEAQ (reference sequence). This CDR3 is CASSSTAEQETQYF. The CDR3, as DNA: TGTGCCAGCAGCTCAACAGCCGAACAAGAGACCCAGTACTTC.

J is TRBJ2-7 and V is TRBV9; D uncertain. The germline V gene encodes CDR1 SGDLS and CDR2 YYNGEE. Trimming pared 4 bases from V and 2 bases from J, leaving 10 bases between. The CDR3 totals 13 residues. This CDR3 reads CASSQRQAYEQYF. The CDR3 nucleotides read TGTGCCAGCAGCCAAAGGCAGGCCTACGAGCAGTACTTC.

J is TRBJ1-6 and V is TRBV12-3 or TRBV12-4, with TRBD1 as a possible D gene (6 bases). V lost 6 bases and J 0 bases, leaving 15 bases between the germline ends. The CDR3 sequence is 17 residues long. The chain's CDR3 is CASSKRQASSYNSPLHF. The CDR3 coding sequence is TGTGCCAGCAGCAAACGACAGGCGAGCTCCTATAATTCACCCCTCCACTTT.

The genes are TRBV7-8 and TRBJ2-5, with D possibly TRBD2 on 6 matching bases. Trimming pared 5 bases from V and 3 bases from J, leaving 10 bases between. The CDR3 covers 13 residues. Per the germline V gene, CDR1 is SGHVS and CDR2 is FQNEAQ. CDR3 in amino acids: CASSKWGEETQYF. The CDR3 DNA reads as TGTGCCAGCAGCAAATGGGGGGAAGAGACCCAGTACTTC.

This clonotype was found many times. The chain combines TRBV29-1 with TRBJ1-6; tentative D call: TRBD1 (6 bases). Trimming took off 6 bases at V and 7 bases at J, with 16 bases between the two ends. This CDR3 region has 14 residues. Germline values: CDR1 SQVTM, CDR2 ANQGSEA. The CDR3 bases are TGCAGCGTCACCACAGGGAATAGGAATTCACCCCTCCACTTT. The encoded protein is CSVTTGNRNSPLHF.

V gene TRBV19 combines with J gene TRBJ2-7; 7 bases are shared with TRBD1. CDR1 and CDR2 from the germline V gene are LNHDA and SQIVND (reference sequence). The CDR3 is made up of 14 amino acids. The V gene end was trimmed by 2 bases and the J gene end by 5 bases; junction bases not matched to a gene: 6. CDR3 region: CASSITGAANEQYF. The CDR3 DNA reads as TGTGCCAGTAGTATAACAGGGGCGGCGAACGAGCAGTACTTC.

This clonotype was seen only a few times. V is TRBV7-9 and J is TRBJ2-7; possibly TRBD1 for D (6 bases). V dropped 5 bases and J dropped 5 bases, with 19 bases sitting between them. The germline gives CDR1 SEHNR, CDR2 FQNEAQ (reference sequence). The CDR3 covers 15 residues. The CDR3 coding sequence is TGTGCCAGCAGCCCGCCCCAGGGGTCCGTGGACGAGCAGTACTTC. This translates into CASSPPQGSVDEQYF.

This clonotype was counted at least ten times. V is TRBV7-6 and J is TRBJ1-5, with TRBD1 identical over 8 bases. Looked up from germline, CDR1 is SGHVS and CDR2 is FNYEAQ. The V gene end was trimmed by 5 bases and the J gene end by 2 bases; junction bases not matched to a gene: 5. This CDR3 has 15 amino acids. The CDR3 reads CASSAGQAGNQPQHF. DNA for the CDR3: TGTGCCAGCAGCGCGGGACAGGCGGGCAATCAGCCCCAGCATTTT.

This rearrangement joins TRBV10-3 to TRBJ1-2; no reliable D call. The CDR3 covers 16 residues. The germline CDR1 and CDR2 sequences are ENHRY and SYGVKD. V lost 4 bases to trimming and J lost 11 bases, with 26 bases between them. This chain's CDR3 is CAISVRLAGRTSEYTF. Here the CDR3 DNA reads TGTGCCATCAGTGTGAGGCTAGCGGGAAGGACGAGTGAGTACACCTTC.

In this sample, this clonotype turned up many times. The rearrangement joins TRBV5-5 to TRBJ2-7; 9 bases agree with TRBD1. This CDR3 is 16 amino acids long. CDR1 and CDR2 from the germline V gene are SGHKS and YYEKEE (reference sequence). V lost 4 bases, J lost 4 bases, and 12 bases stayed unmatched. DNA of the CDR3: TGTGCCAGCAGCCCCTTAACCGGGACAGGGTCGTACGAGCAGTACTTC. It yields the protein CASSPLTGTGSYEQYF. The variable domain in full, with the rest retrieved from reference TRBV5-5 and TRBJ2-7, is DAGVTQSPTHLIKTRGQQVTLRCSPISGHKSVSWYQQVLGQGPQFIFQYYEKEERGRGNFPDRFSARQFPNYSSELNVNALLLGDSALYLCASSPLTGTGSYEQYFGPGTRLTVT.

This clonotype has ten or more counts. The chain uses TRBV7-9 and TRBJ1-4; D call uncertain. V lost 1 base and J 7 bases, leaving 19 bases between the germline ends. The germline CDR1 and CDR2 sequences are SEHNR and FQNEAQ (reference sequence). The CDR3 is 17 amino acids. In DNA form, the CDR3 reads TGTGCCAGCAGCTTAGAATCCCCATACCGGGAGGGTGAAAAACTGTTTTTT. Translating gives CASSLESPYREGEKLFF.

The V and J genes are TRBV15 and TRBJ2-7; 9 nucleotides match TRBD1. CDR1 and CDR2 (germline): LNHNV, YYDKDF (reference sequence). With 0 bases clipped from V and 12 bases from J, the junction kept 3 bases outside the gene matches. CDR3 size: 12 residues. DNA for the CDR3: TGTGCCACCAGCAGAGATGGACAGGGGCTGTACTTC. Translation: CATSRDGQGLYF. The whole variable domain, filled in from reference TRBV15 and TRBJ2-7, reads DAMVIQNPRYQVTQFGKPVTLSCSQTLNHNVMYWYQQKSSQAPKLLFHYYDKDFNNEADTPDNFQSRRPNTSFCFLDIRSPGLGDTAMYLCATSRDGQGLYFGPGTRLTVT.